The rows below give T cell receptor beta chains drawn from one sample of a study of blood T cell repertoires in COVID-19. Sequencing used immunoSEQ multiplex PCR; TCRdb keeps in-frame clones, though not all of them. Found here are about 310,000 clones, 89% of them singletons; the top ten hold 4.5% to 5.5%. Specimen: PBMCs or T cells enriched from blood (not recorded which). Receptor source: a man between 60 and 75 years old who had recovered from COVID-19. CDR3s include the opening cysteine and the closing phenylalanine or tryptophan.

v_call | cdr3_aa
TRBV14 | CASSGRRVGPRNTEAFF
TRBV5-1 | CASSLGLAGPTYEQYF
TRBV5-6 | CASGRGNTGELFF
TRBV18 | CASSPGTSTDTQYF
TRBV28 | CASRPKDRIVYGYTF
TRBV18 | CASSPQGQSSYEQYF
TRBV3-1/TRBV3-2 | CASSRSLAGGRTGELFF
TRBV7-3 | CASSLGLAGGPETQYF
TRBV11-3 | CASSLRGRSAETQYF
TRBV20-1 | CSASVLPSGEQYF
TRBV9 | CASSGTSAHNEQFF
TRBV6-6 | CASSSAGVADTQYF
TRBV5-6 | CASSFGGPLTEAFF
TRBV29-1 | CSVEDLWDRGNSPLHF
TRBV5-6 | CASSFGYYEQYF
TRBV19 | CASSIVVKGHGYTF
TRBV4-2 | CASSQRDRGGTEAFF
TRBV20-1 | CSASKDSLYNSPLHF
TRBV12-3/TRBV12-4 | CASSWTDFTEAFF
TRBV29-1 | CSVWTGGANHEQFF
TRBV5-1 | CASSLQRAETQYF
TRBV9 | CASSVDRGGNSPLHF
TRBV5-8 | CASSLVGQRLAGGGSNEQFF
TRBV7-2 | CASSPNTGTGVNIQYF
TRBV2 | CASSRTSGRQTLSYNEQFF
TRBV28 | CASQPGFLTDTQYF
TRBV5-1 | CASGQGREGDTQYF
TRBV11-2 | CASSLYPGQKLFF
TRBV28 | CASSGGGSNSGELFF
TRBV19 | CASSISGLAGRDTQYF
TRBV15 | CATSRDRGGSYNEQFF
TRBV29-1 | CSVRDSIRYF
TRBV11-2 | CASSPWTSLYNEQFF
TRBV24-1 | CATSDPIASANEQFF
TRBV5-1 | CASSGGTGGLDTQYF
TRBV7-3 | CASSFETNTGELFF
TRBV19 | CASSNPGQGPYEQYF
TRBV10-3 | CAISAGRQSSYEQYF
TRBV5-1 | CASSLGGAGNQPQHF
TRBV19 | CASSFVTGIGYTF
TRBV9 | CASSVNLAGVRGNEQFF
TRBV11-2 | CASSLGLAGIYEQYF
TRBV19 | CASSIVSGTPSFRPQHF
TRBV6-4 | CASSDLRGVETQYF
TRBV5-4 | CASSSTSGSYNEQFF
TRBV19 | CASSKGALNTEAFF
TRBV19 | CASSIGTSSGTDTQYF